These 27 T cell receptor beta chains originate from one sample sequenced in a study of blood T cell repertoires in COVID-19. Assay used: immunoSEQ multiplex PCR; TCRdb lists only in-frame clones, some missing. The data contain 120,000 to 150,000 clones, roughly 85% of them singletons. The sample consisted of peripheral blood. These receptors all stem from a woman in her sixties or seventies with COVID-19, enrolled during active disease.

This clone was counted a few times. The chain combines TRBV11-1 with TRBJ2-7; 7 positions match TRBD1. The CDR3 covers 14 residues. With 3 bases clipped from V and 6 bases from J, the junction kept 8 bases outside the gene matches. CDR1 is SGHAT, CDR2 FQDESV, per germline (reference sequence). The CDR3 loop is CASSFSVSGGEQYF. Written as DNA, the CDR3 is TGTGCCAGCAGCTTTTCTGTTTCAGGGGGCGAGCAGTACTTC. The entire variable domain, with the rest obtained from reference TRBV11-1 and TRBJ2-7, is as follows: EAEVAQSPRYKITEKSQAVAFWCDPISGHATLYWYRQILGQGPELLVQFQDESVVDDSQLPKDRFSAERLKGVDSTLKIQPAELGDSAMYLCASSFSVSGGEQYFGPGTRLTVT.

V and J are TRBV6-2 or TRBV6-3 and TRBJ2-3; 8 bases map to TRBD2. Germline CDR1 reads MNHEY; CDR2 reads SVGEGT. J lost 6 bases, V lost 2 bases, and 10 bases had no gene match. This CDR3 comprises 16 residues. CDR3 DNA sequence: TGTGCCAGCAGTTACACCCACGGACTAGCAAGGGATACGCAGTATTTT. Translating gives CASSYTHGLARDTQYF.

This sequence joins TRBV2 and TRBJ2-3; TRBD2 is a possible D gene (5 bases). V lost 2 bases and J lost 0, with 9 bases in between. Germline CDR1 SNHLY, CDR2 FYNNEI. The CDR3 extends over 15 amino acids. The CDR3 DNA reads TGTGCCAGCAGTGAATCTAGCTATAGCACAGATACGCAGTATTTT. Amino acid sequence: CASSESSYSTDTQYF.

The genes are TRBV2 and TRBJ2-5; perhaps TRBD2 as D (7 bases). Trimming took 9 bases from V and 4 from J, leaving 21 bases between them. Germline assignment: CDR1 SNHLY and CDR2 FYNNEI. The CDR3 has 15 amino acids. CDR3 nucleotides: TGTGCCAGTGCCGGGGGGCCCGCCGAGGGAGAGACCCAGTACTTC. This sequence encodes CASAGGPAEGETQYF.

This clone is a singleton in its sample. The rearrangement uses TRBV6-5 and TRBJ2-5; TRBD1 matches at 7 bases. Germline loops: CDR1 MNHEY, CDR2 SVGAGI. Trimming removed 2 bases from V and 1 base from J; junction bases left unmatched: 4. This CDR3 contains 15 residues. The CDR3 bases are TGTGCCAGCAGTTACGAGGGGGCGCTCCAAGAGACCCAGTACTTC. It is translated as CASSYEGALQETQYF.

The chain has TRBV20-1 and TRBJ1-1; D is uncertain. The germline CDR1 and CDR2 sequences are DFQATT and SNEGSKA (reference sequence). V lost 3 bases to trimming and J lost 8 bases, with 10 bases between them. There are 11 residues in the CDR3. The CDR3 loop reads CSARSRGEAFF. The CDR3 DNA reads TGCAGTGCTAGGAGTCGAGGGGAAGCTTTCTTT.

The sample holds one count of this clone. This chain joins TRBV7-9 and TRBJ1-2, with 7 bases fitting TRBD1. The trim removed 1 base at V and 6 bases at J, leaving 2 bases unmatched. The V gene's germline CDR1 is SEHNR and CDR2 FQNEAQ (reference sequence). This CDR3 contains 13 residues. In DNA, the CDR3 is TGTGCCAGCAGCTTAGGACAGGGTCATGGCTACACCTTC. This codes for CASSLGQGHGYTF.

CDR3: CATSDLSDTQYF. DNA of the CDR3: TGTGCCACCAGTGATTTAAGCGATACGCAGTATTTT. The chain couples TRBV24-1 to TRBJ2-3; D gene uncertain. The ends were cut back, 1 base at V and 6 bases at J, with 4 bases in the middle. CDR1 is KGHDR and CDR2 is SFDVKD in the germline V gene. The CDR3 runs 12 residues.

J is TRBJ2-3 and V is TRBV27, with D maybe TRBD2 (6 bases). Germline CDR1 reads MNHEY; CDR2 reads SMNVEV (reference sequence). The CDR3 loop spans 16 amino acids. Deletions cut 5 bases from V and 4 bases from J, with 19 bases between. CDR3 residues: CASSGARGWKADTQYF. The CDR3 DNA reads as TGTGCCAGCAGTGGAGCGCGGGGATGGAAGGCAGATACGCAGTATTTT.

This chain links TRBV18 with TRBJ1-5, with D possibly TRBD1 on 5 matching bases. Between the trimmed V and J ends, which lost 1 base and 0 bases, there was a span of 13 bases. The CDR3 is 17 amino acids. Germline V lookup: CDR1 KGHSH, CDR2 LQKENI. CDR3 bases: TGTGCCAGCTCACCACGCCCCACAGGTATTAGCAATCAGCCCCAGCATTTT. Translating gives CASSPRPTGISNQPQHF.

The chain links TRBV27 to TRBJ2-5; 8 bases line up with TRBD1. Germline CDR1 is MNHEY and CDR2 is SMNVEV (reference sequence). This CDR3 spans 13 amino acids. V trimming: 2 bases; J trimming: 7 bases; junction bases outside the gene matches: 3. The CDR3 spells CASSLGTGGTQYF. The CDR3 bases are TGTGCCAGCAGTTTAGGGACAGGTGGGACCCAGTACTTC.

This sequence joins TRBV21-1 and TRBJ1-4. TRBV21-1 is annotated as a pseudogene. The CDR3 contains 15 residues. CDR3 DNA sequence: TGTGCCAGCAGGGAGAGGGCGGGTCCCAATGAAAAACTGTTTTTT. This translates into CASRERAGPNEKLFF.

This clone was detected only a few times. The J gene is TRBJ2-3, the V gene TRBV10-1; the D is unclear. This CDR3 region has 13 residues. V was trimmed by 8 bases and J by 4 bases, leaving 13 bases between them. Germline V gives CDR1 WNHNN, CDR2 SYGVQD (reference sequence). CDR3 sequence reads: CASSPGDADTQYF. CDR3 DNA: TGCGCCAGCTCCCCCGGTGATGCAGATACGCAGTATTTT.

V gene TRBV4-1 combines with J gene TRBJ2-5; 8 positions agree with TRBD1. The V gene end was trimmed by 1 base and the J gene end by 2 bases; junction bases not matched to a gene: 3. The CDR3 is 15 residues long. Germline loops: CDR1 MGHRA, CDR2 YSYEKL. The CDR3 nucleotides read TGCGCCAGCAGCCAAGCCGACAGGGGTCAAGAGACCCAGTACTTC. Amino acid sequence: CASSQADRGQETQYF.

The V call is TRBV29-1, the J call TRBJ1-1; 8 bases are a match to TRBD1. The V and J ends lost 5 bases and 4 bases, in that order; junction bases with no gene match: 9. This CDR3 has 14 amino acids. Germline V gives CDR1 SQVTM, CDR2 ANQGSEA. CDR3 coding DNA: TGCAGCGTTATAGGACAGGGCAGGCCCACTGAAGCTTTCTTT. This translates into CSVIGQGRPTEAFF.

This clone came up a few times. The CDR3 reads CASSEVQGVSYEQYF. Here the CDR3 DNA reads TGTGCCAGCAGTGAAGTTCAGGGCGTATCCTACGAGCAGTACTTC. The V gene is TRBV6-1, the J gene TRBJ2-7; the D gene is possibly TRBD1 (5 bases). With 1 base removed from V and 1 base from J, the gap between germline ends came to 11 bases. CDR1 MNHNS and CDR2 SASEGT come from the germline V gene. The CDR3 runs to 15 residues.

The chain couples TRBV27 to TRBJ1-3; D not resolved. This CDR3 is built from 16 residues. Trimming took off 0 bases at V and 4 bases at J, with 13 bases between the two ends. Germline-derived CDR1 and CDR2 are MNHEY and SMNVEV (reference sequence). As DNA, the CDR3 is TGTGCCAGCAGTTTATCGAGCCCCCCTTGGGGAAACACCATATATTTT. Residues: CASSLSSPPWGNTIYF.

The V gene is TRBV2, the J gene TRBJ1-1; 7 nucleotides agree with TRBD1. The trim removed 5 bases at V and 3 bases at J, leaving 18 bases unmatched. Germline CDR1 and CDR2: SNHLY and FYNNEI. The CDR3 is 18 residues long. CDR3 sequence reads: CASSRQGSTPWMDTEAFF. DNA of the CDR3: TGTGCCAGCAGTAGACAGGGATCGACCCCGTGGATGGACACTGAAGCTTTCTTT.

In this sample, this clone turned up once. The chain recombines TRBV5-1 with TRBJ2-5; 9 bases map to TRBD1. Germline V gives CDR1 SGHRS, CDR2 YFSETQ. V lost 0 bases and J lost 7; bases outside the gene matches: 7. CDR3 length equals 15 residues. CDR3: CASSLAAGQGGTQYF. The CDR3 bases are TGCGCCAGCAGCTTGGCCGCGGGACAGGGAGGGACCCAGTACTTC.

This chain uses TRBV7-8 with TRBJ2-5, with 8 bases identical to TRBD1. The junction had 6 bases not matched to a gene; V was cut back by 5 bases and J by 4 bases. Germline V CDR1 and CDR2: SGHVS, FQNEAQ. The CDR3 covers 14 residues. The CDR3 region is CASSQGAITETQYF. The CDR3 DNA sequence: TGTGCCAGCAGCCAGGGGGCAATTACAGAGACCCAGTACTTC.

The chain links TRBV5-5 to TRBJ1-4; D is possibly TRBD1 (5 bases). The CDR3 runs to 15 residues. Trimming stripped 2 bases from V and 8 bases from J, with 16 bases between. Germline assignment: CDR1 SGHKS and CDR2 YYEKEE (reference sequence). CDR3 bases: TGTGCCAGCAGCTTTCTTTCAGGGTTGGAGGAAAAACTGTTTTTT. This encodes CASSFLSGLEEKLFF.

This rearrangement joins TRBV7-8 to TRBJ1-1; no firm D call. The CDR3 consists of 14 residues. Trimming removed 0 bases from V and 4 bases from J, with 9 bases in between. From germline, CDR1 is SGHVS and CDR2 FQNEAQ. The CDR3 bases are TGTGCCAGCAGCTTAGCCGAGGGCTCCACTGAAGCTTTCTTT. Its protein product is CASSLAEGSTEAFF.

V and J are TRBV18 and TRBJ1-6, with unresolved D. Germline assignment: CDR1 KGHSH and CDR2 LQKENI. This CDR3 is 15 amino acids long. V was trimmed by 0 bases and J by 10 bases, leaving 13 bases between them. The CDR3 coding sequence is TGTGCCAGCTCACCACCCGCAGGAGGGCAATCACCCCTCCACTTT. Its translation is CASSPPAGGQSPLHF.

This clone was observed a few times. The rearrangement uses TRBV6-1 and TRBJ1-2; tentatively, D is TRBD1 (5 bases). Germline CDR1 is MNHNS and CDR2 is SASEGT. The CDR3 has 16 residues. Trimming took 2 bases from V and 1 from J, leaving 14 bases between them. CDR3 in DNA: TGTGCCAGCAGTGAACAATCCCGGGGGATTAACTATGGCTACACCTTC. Translating gives CASSEQSRGINYGYTF.

This clone was picked up a small number of times. The DNA of the CDR3 is TGTGCCAGTAGTATCACCGGGACAGGGAGCTCCTACGAGCAGTACTTC. Protein: CASSITGTGSSYEQYF. The chain employs TRBV19 and TRBJ2-7, with 9 bases fitting TRBD1. The germline CDR1 and CDR2 sequences are LNHDA and SQIVND (reference sequence). This CDR3 comprises 16 residues. The junction had 6 bases not matched to a gene; V was cut back by 3 bases and J by 0 bases.

This clone was seen a few times. This chain uses TRBV2 with TRBJ1-2; D gene unclear. The CDR3 spans 12 residues. The V gene lost 10 bases and the J gene lost 4 bases, with 13 bases spanning the gap. The germline V gene encodes CDR1 SNHLY and CDR2 FYNNEI. For the CDR3, the DNA is TGTGCCACCGTCCGGGATACCTATGGCTACACCTTC. It specifies CATVRDTYGYTF.

V is TRBV4-3 and J is TRBJ2-1, with 7 bases matching TRBD1. Germline V lookup: CDR1 LGHNA, CDR2 YSLEER. This CDR3 comprises 14 residues. Trimming took 2 bases from V and 7 from J; bases not matched to a gene: 5. The CDR3 here is CASSQLGTANEQFF. The DNA for the CDR3 is TGCGCCAGCAGCCAACTCGGGACAGCGAATGAGCAGTTCTTC.